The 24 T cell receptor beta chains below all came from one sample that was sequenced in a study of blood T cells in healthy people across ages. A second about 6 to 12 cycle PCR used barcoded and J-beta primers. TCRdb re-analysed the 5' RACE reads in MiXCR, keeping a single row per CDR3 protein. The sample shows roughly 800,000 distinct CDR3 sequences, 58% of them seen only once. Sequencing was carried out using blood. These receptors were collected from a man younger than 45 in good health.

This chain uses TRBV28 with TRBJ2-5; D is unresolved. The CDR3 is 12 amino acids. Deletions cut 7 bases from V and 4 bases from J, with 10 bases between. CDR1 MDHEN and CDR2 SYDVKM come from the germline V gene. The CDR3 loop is CASTKGLETQYF. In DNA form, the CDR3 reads TGTGCCAGCACCAAAGGGTTAGAGACCCAGTACTTC.

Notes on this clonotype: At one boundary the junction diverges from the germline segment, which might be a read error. The CDR3 DNA follows: TGTGCCAGCAGCTACTTCCGGGGGGAGAGGAATGAGCAGTTCTTC. Protein product: CASSYFRGERNEQFF. The gene calls are TRBV6-2 or TRBV6-3 and TRBJ2-1; 7 nucleotides line up with TRBD2. The CDR3 covers 15 residues. Germline-derived CDR1 and CDR2 are MNHEY and SVGEGT.

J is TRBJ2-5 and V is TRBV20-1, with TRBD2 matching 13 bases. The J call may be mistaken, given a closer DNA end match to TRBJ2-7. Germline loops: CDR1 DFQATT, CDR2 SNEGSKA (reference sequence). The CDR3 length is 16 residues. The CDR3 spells CSAAPLGLAGVHEQYF. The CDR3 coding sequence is TGCAGTGCTGCACCCCTCGGACTAGCGGGAGTCCACGAGCAGTACTTC.

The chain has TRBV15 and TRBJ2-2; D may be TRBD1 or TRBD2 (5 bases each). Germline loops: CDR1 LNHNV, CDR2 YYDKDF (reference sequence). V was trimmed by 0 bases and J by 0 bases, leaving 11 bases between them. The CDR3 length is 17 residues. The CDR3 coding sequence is TGTGCCACCAGCAGAGATCTGTGGGACGCGAACACCGGGGAGCTGTTTTTT. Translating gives CATSRDLWDANTGELFF. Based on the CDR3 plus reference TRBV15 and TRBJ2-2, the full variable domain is DAMVIQNPRYQVTQFGKPVTLSCSQTLNHNVMYWYQQKSSQAPKLLFHYYDKDFNNEADTPDNFQSRRPNTSFCFLDIRSPGLGDTAMYLCATSRDLWDANTGELFFGEGSRLTVL.

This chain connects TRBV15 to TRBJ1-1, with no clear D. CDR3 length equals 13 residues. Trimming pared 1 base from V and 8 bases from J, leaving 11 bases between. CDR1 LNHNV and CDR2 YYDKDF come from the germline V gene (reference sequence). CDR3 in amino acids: CATSRGTYEEAFF. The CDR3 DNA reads TGTGCCACCAGCAGAGGTACCTACGAAGAAGCTTTCTTT.

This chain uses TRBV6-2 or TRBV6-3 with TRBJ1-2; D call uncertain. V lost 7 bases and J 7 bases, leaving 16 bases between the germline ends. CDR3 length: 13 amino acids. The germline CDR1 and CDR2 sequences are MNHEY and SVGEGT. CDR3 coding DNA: TGTGCCAGCACCGGCCCTGGGATCGGTGGCTACACCTTC. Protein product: CASTGPGIGGYTF.

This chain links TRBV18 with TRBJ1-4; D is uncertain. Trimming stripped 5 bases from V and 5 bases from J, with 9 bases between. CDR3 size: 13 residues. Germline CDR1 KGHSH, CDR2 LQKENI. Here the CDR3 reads CASSSEMNEKLFF. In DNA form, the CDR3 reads TGTGCCAGCTCATCAGAGATGAATGAAAAACTGTTTTTT.

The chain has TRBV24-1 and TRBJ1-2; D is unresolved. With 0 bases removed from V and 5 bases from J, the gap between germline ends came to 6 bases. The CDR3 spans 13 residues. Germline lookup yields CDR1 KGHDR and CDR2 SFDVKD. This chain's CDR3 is CATSDLTGYGYTF. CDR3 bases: TGTGCCACCAGTGATTTGACGGGGTATGGCTACACCTTC.

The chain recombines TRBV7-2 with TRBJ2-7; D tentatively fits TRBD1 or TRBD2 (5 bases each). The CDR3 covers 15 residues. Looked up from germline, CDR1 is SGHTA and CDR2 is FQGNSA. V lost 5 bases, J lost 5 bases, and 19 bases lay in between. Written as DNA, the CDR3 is TGTGCCAGCAGCCTACCCCCGGGACCTAAGGACGAGCAGTACTTC. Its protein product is CASSLPPGPKDEQYF.

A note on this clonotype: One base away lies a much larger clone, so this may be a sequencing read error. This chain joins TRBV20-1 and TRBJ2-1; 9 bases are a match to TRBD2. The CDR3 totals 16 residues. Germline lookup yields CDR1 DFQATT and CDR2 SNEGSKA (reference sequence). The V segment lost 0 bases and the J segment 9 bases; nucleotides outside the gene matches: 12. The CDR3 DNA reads TGCAGTGCTAGAGAAATAAGGACTAGCGATCGGTGTGAGCAGTTCTTC. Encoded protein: CSAREIRTSDRCEQFF.

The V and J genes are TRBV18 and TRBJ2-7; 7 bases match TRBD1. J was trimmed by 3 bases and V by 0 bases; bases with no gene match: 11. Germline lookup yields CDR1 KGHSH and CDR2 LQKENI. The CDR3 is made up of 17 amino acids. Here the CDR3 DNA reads TGTGCCAGCTCACCACCTGTGCCCGGGACAGAGGGCTACGAGCAGTACTTC. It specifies CASSPPVPGTEGYEQYF.

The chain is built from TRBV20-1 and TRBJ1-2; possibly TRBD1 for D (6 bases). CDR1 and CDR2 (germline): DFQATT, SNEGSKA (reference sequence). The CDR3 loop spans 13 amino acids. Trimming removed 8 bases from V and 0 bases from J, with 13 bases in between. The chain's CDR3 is CSSKDRANYGYTF. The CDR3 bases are TGCAGTTCCAAGGACAGAGCTAACTATGGCTACACCTTC.

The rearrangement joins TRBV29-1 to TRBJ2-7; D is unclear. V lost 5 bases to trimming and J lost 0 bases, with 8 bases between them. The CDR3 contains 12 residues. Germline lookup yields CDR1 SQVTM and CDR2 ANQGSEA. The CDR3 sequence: CSVKGSSYEQYF. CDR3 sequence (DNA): TGCAGCGTTAAGGGAAGCTCCTACGAGCAGTACTTC.

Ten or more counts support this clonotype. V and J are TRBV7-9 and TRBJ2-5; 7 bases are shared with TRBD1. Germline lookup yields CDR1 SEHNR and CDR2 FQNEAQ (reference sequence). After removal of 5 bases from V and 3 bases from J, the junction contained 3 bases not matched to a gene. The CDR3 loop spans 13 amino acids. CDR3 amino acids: CASSDTGEETQYF. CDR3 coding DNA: TGTGCCAGCAGCGACACAGGGGAAGAGACCCAGTACTTC.

The CDR3 reads CASSLSSGGVGAQYF. CDR3 sequence (DNA): TGTGCCAGCAGCTTGTCTAGCGGGGGAGTCGGGGCCCAGTACTTC. The rearrangement links TRBV7-2 to TRBJ2-5; TRBD2 aligns across 10 bases. The CDR3 consists of 15 residues. CDR1 and CDR2 (germline): SGHTA, FQGNSA. Trimming cost V 3 bases and J 9 bases; bases outside gene matches: 10.

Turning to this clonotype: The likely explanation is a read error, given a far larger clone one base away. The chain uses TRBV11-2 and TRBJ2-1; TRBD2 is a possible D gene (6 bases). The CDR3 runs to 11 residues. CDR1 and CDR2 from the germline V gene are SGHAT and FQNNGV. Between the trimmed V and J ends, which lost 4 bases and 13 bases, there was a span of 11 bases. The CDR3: CASSSGETQFF. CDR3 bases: TGTGCCAGCAGCTCGGGGGAGACCCAGTTCTTC.

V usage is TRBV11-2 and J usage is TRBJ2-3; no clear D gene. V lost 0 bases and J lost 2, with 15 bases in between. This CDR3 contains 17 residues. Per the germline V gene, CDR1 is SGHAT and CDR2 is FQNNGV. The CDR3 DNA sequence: TGTGCCAGCAGCTTAGATCGATGGAGCACCTCCACAGATACGCAGTATTTT. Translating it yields CASSLDRWSTSTDTQYF.

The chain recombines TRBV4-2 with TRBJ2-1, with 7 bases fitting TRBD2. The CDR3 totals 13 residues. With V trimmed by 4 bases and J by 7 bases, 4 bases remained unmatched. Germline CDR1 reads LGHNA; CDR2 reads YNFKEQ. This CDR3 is CASSPRTRNEQFF. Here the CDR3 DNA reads TGTGCCAGCAGCCCCCGGACTAGGAATGAGCAGTTCTTC.

CDR3 in amino acids: CASSPAGSQPQHF. CDR3 sequence (DNA): TGTGCCAGCAGTCCCGCGGGATCTCAGCCCCAGCATTTT. The rearrangement links TRBV7-2 to TRBJ1-5; D not resolved. Germline V gene lookup returns CDR1 SGHTA and CDR2 FQGNSA. The CDR3 is 13 amino acids. V was trimmed by 6 bases and J by 6 bases, leaving 12 bases between them.

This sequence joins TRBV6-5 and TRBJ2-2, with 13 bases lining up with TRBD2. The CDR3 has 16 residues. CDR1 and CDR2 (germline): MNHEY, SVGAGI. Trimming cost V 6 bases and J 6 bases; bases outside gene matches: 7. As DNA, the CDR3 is TGTGCCAGCAGACCGACTAGCGGGAGGAGGGCCGGGGAGCTGTTTTTT. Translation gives CASRPTSGRRAGELFF.

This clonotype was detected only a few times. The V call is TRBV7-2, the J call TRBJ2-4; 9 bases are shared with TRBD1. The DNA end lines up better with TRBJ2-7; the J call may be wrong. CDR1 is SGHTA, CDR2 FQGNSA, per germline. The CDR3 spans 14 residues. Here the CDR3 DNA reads TGTGCCAGCAGCTTCACTGGACAGGGGTCCGAGCAGTACTTC. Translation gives CASSFTGQGSEQYF.

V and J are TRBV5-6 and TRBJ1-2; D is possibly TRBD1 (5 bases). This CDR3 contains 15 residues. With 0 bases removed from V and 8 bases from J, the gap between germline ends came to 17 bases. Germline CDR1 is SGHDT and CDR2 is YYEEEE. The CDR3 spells CASSLGLGGAQGYTF. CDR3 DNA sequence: TGTGCCAGCAGCTTGGGCCTTGGAGGGGCGCAAGGCTACACCTTC.

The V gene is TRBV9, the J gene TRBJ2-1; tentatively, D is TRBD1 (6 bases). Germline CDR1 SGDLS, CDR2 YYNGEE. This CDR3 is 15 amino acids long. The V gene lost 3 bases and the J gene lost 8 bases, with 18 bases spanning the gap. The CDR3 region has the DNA TGTGCCAGCAGCGACCAGGGGCTACCGGGCGATGAGCAGTTCTTC. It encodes CASSDQGLPGDEQFF.

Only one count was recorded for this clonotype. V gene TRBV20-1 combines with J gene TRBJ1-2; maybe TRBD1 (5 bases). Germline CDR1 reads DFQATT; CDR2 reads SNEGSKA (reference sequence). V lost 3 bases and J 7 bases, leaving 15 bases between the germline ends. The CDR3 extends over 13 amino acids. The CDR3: CSASAGREIGYTF. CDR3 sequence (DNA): TGCAGTGCTAGCGCAGGCAGGGAAATTGGCTACACCTTC.